This is a list of T cell receptor beta chains from one sample in a study of blood T cell repertoires in COVID-19. The table came from immunoSEQ multiplex PCR; TCRdb's copy has only in-frame clones and leaves some out. This table has around 150,000 clones, roughly 84% appearing once. Sequencing was done on a sample of peripheral blood. The receptors come from a man aged 25 to 40 with COVID-19, enrolled during active disease. CDR3s include the opening cysteine and the closing phenylalanine or tryptophan. The order of the fields is J gene, V gene, CDR3 protein.

j_call: TRBJ1-1
v_call: TRBV3-1/TRBV3-2
cdr3_aa: CASSQDEGNTEAFF

j_call: TRBJ2-3
v_call: TRBV5-1
cdr3_aa: CASSLPSGSETDTQYF

j_call: TRBJ2-7
v_call: TRBV4-2
cdr3_aa: CASSLGLAGGEQYF

j_call: TRBJ2-7
v_call: TRBV12-3/TRBV12-4
cdr3_aa: CASSFNRYYEQYF

j_call: TRBJ2-3
v_call: TRBV2
cdr3_aa: CARERGNRQHTDTQYF

j_call: TRBJ1-4
v_call: TRBV19
cdr3_aa: CASRSEGRTNEKLFF

j_call: TRBJ2-2
v_call: TRBV28
cdr3_aa: CASSFLAGEIGGELFF

j_call: TRBJ1-4
v_call: TRBV6-5
cdr3_aa: CASSYSREGEKKLFF

j_call: TRBJ1-1
v_call: TRBV5-6
cdr3_aa: CASSRRFRTGASREAFF

j_call: TRBJ2-7
v_call: TRBV28
cdr3_aa: CASRTAIAGAYEQYF

j_call: TRBJ2-1
v_call: TRBV20-1
cdr3_aa: CSAGDWEQFF

j_call: TRBJ1-2
v_call: TRBV12-3/TRBV12-4
cdr3_aa: CASSSYDIYGYTF

j_call: TRBJ2-1
v_call: TRBV7-2
cdr3_aa: CASRADSYNEQFF

j_call: TRBJ2-1
v_call: TRBV24-1
cdr3_aa: CATSDALGTGGNNEQFF

j_call: TRBJ2-3
v_call: TRBV25-1
cdr3_aa: CASSETSGVLTDTQYF

j_call: TRBJ1-4
v_call: TRBV27
cdr3_aa: CASTSGRGNEKLFF

j_call: TRBJ2-5
v_call: TRBV5-4
cdr3_aa: CASSLTGTQETQYF

j_call: TRBJ1-1
v_call: TRBV14
cdr3_aa: CASSPRDRGSGTEAFF

j_call: TRBJ2-1
v_call: TRBV11-2
cdr3_aa: CASSLGLAETSYNEQFF

j_call: TRBJ2-1
v_call: TRBV18
cdr3_aa: CASSPTSGPNEQFF

j_call: TRBJ1-2
v_call: TRBV2
cdr3_aa: CASSVRTTLDYGYTF

j_call: TRBJ2-7
v_call: TRBV6-5
cdr3_aa: CASSRTGSYEQYF

j_call: TRBJ1-1
v_call: TRBV27
cdr3_aa: CASSSLGQRQAFF

j_call: TRBJ1-1
v_call: TRBV7-9
cdr3_aa: CASSLATKPEAFF

j_call: TRBJ2-5
v_call: TRBV29-1
cdr3_aa: CSVEPDRDQYF

j_call: TRBJ1-1
v_call: TRBV19
cdr3_aa: CASSKYRDRVPYAEAFF

j_call: TRBJ1-2
v_call: TRBV4-2
cdr3_aa: CASSQGHRQRSNYGYTF

j_call: TRBJ2-5
v_call: TRBV5-8
cdr3_aa: CASSLGTGGRQETQYF

j_call: TRBJ2-3
v_call: TRBV3-1/TRBV3-2
cdr3_aa: CASSQVADAVTDTQYF

j_call: TRBJ2-1
v_call: TRBV23-1
cdr3_aa: CASSQSKRSPFF

j_call: TRBJ2-7
v_call: TRBV7-2
cdr3_aa: CASMAGASYEQYF

j_call: TRBJ1-4
v_call: TRBV15
cdr3_aa: CATSRVGASGATNEKLFF

j_call: TRBJ1-1
v_call: TRBV7-3
cdr3_aa: CASSLIGQNTEAFF

j_call: TRBJ2-1
v_call: TRBV7-9
cdr3_aa: CASSLGFGGNEQFF

j_call: TRBJ2-4
v_call: TRBV6-2/TRBV6-3
cdr3_aa: CASSYFGTSGRAKNIQYF

j_call: TRBJ2-2
v_call: TRBV30
cdr3_aa: CAWITVGELFF

j_call: TRBJ1-3
v_call: TRBV7-9
cdr3_aa: CASSLDGSSGNTIYF

j_call: TRBJ1-2
v_call: TRBV14
cdr3_aa: CASSRVGTGDGYTF

j_call: TRBJ2-7
v_call: TRBV6-6
cdr3_aa: CASSYGGAGSYEQYF

j_call: TRBJ2-7
v_call: TRBV6-1
cdr3_aa: CASSETGSGSYEQYF

j_call: TRBJ1-2
v_call: TRBV7-9
cdr3_aa: CASVPESRGGYGYTF

j_call: TRBJ2-7
v_call: TRBV3-1/TRBV3-2
cdr3_aa: CASSSGTGAYEQYF

j_call: TRBJ2-7
v_call: TRBV28
cdr3_aa: CASSSYGRAYEQYF

j_call: TRBJ1-2
v_call: TRBV15
cdr3_aa: CATSRGGIYGYTF

j_call: TRBJ1-2
v_call: TRBV29-1
cdr3_aa: CSVDRQGSVYGYTF

j_call: TRBJ1-2
v_call: TRBV6-6
cdr3_aa: CASSYPPGTANYGYTF

j_call: TRBJ1-2
v_call: TRBV2
cdr3_aa: CASSEWGQNYGYTF

j_call: TRBJ1-2
v_call: TRBV4-1
cdr3_aa: CASSQAGTGFYGYTF

j_call: TRBJ2-6
v_call: TRBV6-2/TRBV6-3
cdr3_aa: CASSFPGGGTGANVLTF

j_call: TRBJ2-5
v_call: TRBV19
cdr3_aa: CASSIDGGIETQYF

j_call: TRBJ2-4
v_call: TRBV5-5
cdr3_aa: CASSSRQGAFWAKNIQYF

j_call: TRBJ2-5
v_call: TRBV3-1/TRBV3-2
cdr3_aa: CASSPGAGETQYF

j_call: TRBJ1-5
v_call: TRBV10-3
cdr3_aa: CAISGGGNQPQHF

j_call: TRBJ2-7
v_call: TRBV2
cdr3_aa: CASWKSRTGPSGNEQYF

j_call: TRBJ2-7
v_call: TRBV6-2/TRBV6-3
cdr3_aa: CASSYRAGGHEQYF